Described below is a single T cell receptor (beta chain) sequence and its context. This sample stems from a study of blood T cell repertoires in COVID-19. About the research overall: Spain, Italy and the United States supplied samples that represented acute and convalescent COVID-19. In each case, the material was cDNA or gDNA derived from T cells, B-cell-depleted T cells, or PBMCs.

CDR3 length: 16 amino acids. Germline V CDR1 and CDR2: SGHNT, YYREEE (reference sequence). V gave up 3 bases and J gave up 1 base; unmatched junction bases: 10. Per the authors' pipeline: By means of reference gene primer amplification, nucleated cell counts were estimated. Clones were sequenced by immunoSEQ multiplex PCR, and TCRdb holds only the in-frame ones, with some missing. D and trimming were read from the DNA, whereas the V and J calls and clone size are those reported in that table. The data hold some 250,000 clones, with roughly 88% observed a single time. The sequenced material came from peripheral blood. The chain joins TRBV5-4 to TRBJ2-7; 7 positions agree with TRBD2. This sequence was found in a man aged 40-55 years with acute or convalescent COVID-19. CDR3 sequence (DNA): TGTGCCAGCAGCTCCCGGGACGAGCGGGGTTCCTACGAGCAGTACTTC. As protein: CASSSRDERGSYEQYF.